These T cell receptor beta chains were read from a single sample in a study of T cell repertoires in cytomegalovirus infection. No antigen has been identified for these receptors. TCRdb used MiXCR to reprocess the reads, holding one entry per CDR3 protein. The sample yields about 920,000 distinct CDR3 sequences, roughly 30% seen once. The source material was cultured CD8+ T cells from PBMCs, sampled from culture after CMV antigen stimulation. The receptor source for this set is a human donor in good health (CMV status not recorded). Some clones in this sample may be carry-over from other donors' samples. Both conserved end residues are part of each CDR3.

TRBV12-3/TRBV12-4	CASSLSHLIRDRGNEQFF
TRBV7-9	CASSSETGVRELFF
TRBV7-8	CASSPSGLASNEQFF
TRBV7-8	CASSLVVGLEPQHF
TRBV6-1	CASSERIGLTPRETQYF
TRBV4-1	CASSQDSGQGFLNQPQHF
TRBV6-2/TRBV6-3	CASALRRGSPGAGELFF
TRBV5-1	CASRDAWLNTEAFF
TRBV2	CASSEPAVYLTDTQYF
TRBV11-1	CASSLNGGARETQYF